Listed below are T cell receptor beta chains from one sample, sequenced in a study of cytomegalovirus exposure and HLA in healthy donors. Sequenced by immunoSEQ multiplex PCR; TCRdb stores in-frame clones only, minus some. The sample holds 160,000 or so clones, roughly 80% seen once. The sequenced sample consisted of PBMCs. The receptors were gathered from a man aged 30 to 39 in good health and CMV-seronegative. Each CDR3 is given with its conserved first and last residue.

TRBV28,CASSYYRTGSRHEQFF
TRBV28,CASSLALGVEKLFF
TRBV28,CASSPIDRIREKLFF
TRBV5-1,CASSSGLAGGHISSSTDTQYF
TRBV6-4,CASSDPLLAGVDTQYF
TRBV29-1,CSVVLDSTDTQYF
TRBV27,CASSPTGGEAFF
TRBV7-9,CASSLFSGVDTQYF
TRBV7-2,CASSGTGSVEQYF
TRBV29-1,CSVEGLHGYTF
TRBV11-2,CASSLTGLVEETQYF
TRBV7-7,CASSFDGGVNTGELFF
TRBV6-6,CASSYGGQGINEKLFF
TRBV18,CASSSDSGGRTEAFF
TRBV7-6,CASSPWVTSGRAHTDTQYF
TRBV9,CASSTRQGGNIQYF
TRBV23-1,CASSPSTGSSGANVLTF
TRBV7-3,CASSLTSGMEGMTEAFF
TRBV19,CASSIFGSGNTIYF
TRBV15,CATSRDEVSIEDTQYF
TRBV6-5,CASSYSRDSNQPQHF
TRBV11-2,CASSLLRQGPPSPF
TRBV30,CAWSLAGSGTQYF
TRBV15,CATSRIRDSTYGYTF
TRBV15,CATSRDLPGAGEKLFF
TRBV5-4,CASSPRDSFYEQYF
TRBV9,CASSGGASGAGELFF
TRBV10-2,CASSDQGTGFEQYF
TRBV7-6,CASSWGGTVVNEQFF
TRBV30,CAAPGDRGKQPQHF
TRBV2,CASSRQATNTGELFF
TRBV29-1,CSVGEVRGADTQYF
TRBV6-6,CASSYKGENTEAFF
TRBV5-1,CASRAGTGGEKLFF
TRBV7-9,CASSPPVAGYGYTF
TRBV5-1,CASSFSQSLNTEAFF
TRBV28,CASSFGTGQNIQYF
TRBV19,CASSIQARLYNEQFF
TRBV4-2,CASSPTLGQGNQPQHF
TRBV10-1,CASSDLSGEYNEQFF
TRBV19,CATAGRGLIDTEAFF
TRBV15,CATSKGLSAGEGEQYF
TRBV11-2,CASSLGLAGAYEQYF
TRBV18,CASSNRDNSNQPQHF
TRBV29-1,CSVARVGYTEAFF
TRBV28,CASSDSRGVNTEAFF
TRBV30,CAWSENYYNEQFF
TRBV25-1,CASSDQGYEQYF
TRBV6-5,CASSYGRVNYGYTF
TRBV9,CASSPRASNTEAFF
TRBV30,CAWNLAGASNIQYF
TRBV6-6,CASSYERYGYTF
TRBV2,CASSGDSTYEQYF
TRBV27,CVPTGGATGELFF
TRBV15,CATSRETGGLYNEQFF
TRBV30,CAWSVLRGVLAFF